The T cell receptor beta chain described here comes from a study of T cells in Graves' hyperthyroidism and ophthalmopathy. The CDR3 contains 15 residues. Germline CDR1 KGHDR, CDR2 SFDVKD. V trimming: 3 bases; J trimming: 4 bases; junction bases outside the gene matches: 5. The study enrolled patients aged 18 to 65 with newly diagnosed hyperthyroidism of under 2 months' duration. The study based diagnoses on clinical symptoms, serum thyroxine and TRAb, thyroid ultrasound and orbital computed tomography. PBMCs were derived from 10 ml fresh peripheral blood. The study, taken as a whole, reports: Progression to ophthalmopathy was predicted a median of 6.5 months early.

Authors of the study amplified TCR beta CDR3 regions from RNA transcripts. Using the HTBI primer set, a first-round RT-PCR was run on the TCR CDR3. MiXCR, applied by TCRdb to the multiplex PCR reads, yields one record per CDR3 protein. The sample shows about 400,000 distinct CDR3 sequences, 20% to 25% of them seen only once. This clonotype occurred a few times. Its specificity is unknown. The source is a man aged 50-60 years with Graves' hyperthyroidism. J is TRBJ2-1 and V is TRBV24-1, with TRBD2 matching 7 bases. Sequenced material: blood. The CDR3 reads CATSDAAGVYNEQFF. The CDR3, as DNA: TGTGCCACCAGTGATGCTGCGGGGGTTTACAATGAGCAGTTCTTC.